The 17 T cell receptor beta chains reported below all come from one sample, sequenced in a study of blood T cell repertoires in COVID-19 (dated by TCRdb to between 2020 and 2021). The library was prepared using the immunoSEQ multiplex PCR assay. TCRdb mirrors the immuneACCESS table, restricted to in-frame sequences. Some clones are absent from its copies; in checked studies, under half trace to an unresolved V gene, and the reason for the others is unknown. The sample has about 520,000 clones on record, over 75% of them singletons. In total, the top ten clones hold more than 3% of the sample. Sequenced input: peripheral blood. These receptors came from a human donor in a cohort sampled during active COVID-19.

The V gene is TRBV2, the J gene TRBJ2-7; 7 nucleotides agree with TRBD1. Germline CDR1 and CDR2: SNHLY and FYNNEI. The trim removed 6 bases at V and 5 bases at J, leaving 10 bases unmatched. CDR3 length equals 14 residues. CDR3 sequence (DNA): TGTGCCAGCAGAGGAACAGGGGTTTACAACGAGCAGTACTTC. Translating it yields CASRGTGVYNEQYF. Based on the CDR3 plus reference TRBV2 and TRBJ2-7, the full variable domain is EPEVTQTPSHQVTQMGQEVILRCVPISNHLYFYWYRQILGQKVEFLVSFYNNEISEKSEIFDDQFSVERPDGSNFTLKIRSTKLEDSAMYFCASRGTGVYNEQYFGPGTRLTVT.

The V gene is TRBV5-1, the J gene TRBJ2-7; TRBD2 agrees at 7 bases. This CDR3 is 16 amino acids long. The germline V gene has CDR1 SGHRS and CDR2 YFSETQ. Trimming took 5 bases from V and 4 from J; bases not matched to a gene: 15. CDR3 in amino acids: CASRANLLANSYEQYF. The DNA of the CDR3 is TGCGCCAGCAGGGCAAACCTACTAGCGAACTCGTACGAGCAGTACTTC.

The rearrangement joins TRBV14 to TRBJ1-1, with unresolved D. This CDR3 spans 13 amino acids. The V and J ends lost 2 bases and 1 base respectively, with 5 bases between them. The germline CDR1 and CDR2 sequences are SGHDN and FVKESK. The CDR3 loop is CASSQFGNTEAFF. In DNA, the CDR3 is TGTGCCAGCAGCCAATTCGGGAACACTGAAGCTTTCTTT.

V and J are TRBV5-8 and TRBJ1-1; TRBD1 matches at 10 bases. The germline CDR1 and CDR2 sequences are SGHTS and YDEGEE. V dropped 4 bases and J dropped 1; count of bases not matched to a gene: 7. The CDR3 covers 16 residues. The CDR3 region is CASSVIRDRGNTEAFF. The CDR3 region has the DNA TGTGCCAGCAGCGTGATCCGGGACAGGGGGAACACTGAAGCTTTCTTT.

V is TRBV25-1 and J is TRBJ1-2; no clear D gene. V dropped 6 bases and J dropped 3 bases, with 11 bases sitting between them. The V gene's germline CDR1 is MGHDK and CDR2 SYGVNS. The CDR3 loop spans 13 amino acids. The CDR3 region is CASSPGEYYGYTF. CDR3 in DNA: TGTGCCAGCAGCCCGGGAGAATACTATGGCTACACCTTC.

This clone was observed a handful of times. V gene TRBV7-3 combines with J gene TRBJ2-6, with D tentatively TRBD2 (6 bases). The CDR3 has 18 residues. Germline values: CDR1 SGHTA, CDR2 FQGTGA. V was shortened by 4 bases and J by 0 bases, with 16 bases between the two germline ends. The CDR3 sequence is CASSWGLEDYSGANVLTF. The CDR3 DNA reads TGTGCCAGCAGCTGGGGCCTAGAGGACTACTCTGGGGCCAACGTCCTGACTTTC.

This sequence joins TRBV7-2 and TRBJ1-1, with TRBD1 matching 7 bases. The ends lost 1 base at V and 13 bases at J; junction bases unmatched: 12. The CDR3 sequence is 14 residues long. Germline CDR1 SGHTA, CDR2 FQGNSA. CDR3: CASSLDFGSQGVFF. In DNA, the CDR3 is TGTGCCAGCAGCTTAGATTTTGGGTCGCAGGGGGTTTTCTTT.

V usage is TRBV6-5 and J usage is TRBJ2-5; 9 positions agree with TRBD1. Germline CDR1 is MNHEY and CDR2 is SVGAGI. The CDR3 spans 13 residues. Losses at the gene ends were 7 bases for V and 3 bases for J; bases not matched to a gene: 3. In DNA, the CDR3 is TGTGCCAGCAAGGACAGGGGAAAAGAGACCCAGTACTTC. Amino acids: CASKDRGKETQYF.

The chain joins TRBV21-1 to TRBJ2-7; the table's D call, TRBD2, was not checked against the DNA. TRBV21-1 is annotated as a pseudogene. The length of the CDR3 is 14 residues. The CDR3 here is CASNKGDSTYEQYF. The CDR3 nucleotides are TGTGCCAGCAACAAAGGGGACTCAACCTACGAGCAGTACTTC.

V and J are TRBV30 and TRBJ2-3; TRBD1 matches at 8 bases. The CDR3 covers 15 residues. The V and J ends lost 2 bases and 4 bases, in that order; junction bases with no gene match: 8. From germline, CDR1 is GTSNPN and CDR2 SVGIG (reference sequence). CDR3 coding DNA: TGTGCCTGGAGTCCAGGGGGCGGTAGGTCAGATACGCAGTATTTT. This codes for CAWSPGGGRSDTQYF.

This clone was recorded only once. The chain is built from TRBV18 and TRBJ2-7, with D possibly being TRBD2 (5 bases). V lost 6 bases and J 0 bases, leaving 12 bases between the germline ends. The CDR3 totals 14 residues. Per the germline V gene, CDR1 is KGHSH and CDR2 is LQKENI. DNA of the CDR3: TGTGCCAGCTCTCAATTCGGGGACTCCTACGAGCAGTACTTC. The encoded protein is CASSQFGDSYEQYF.

V usage is TRBV5-4 and J usage is TRBJ2-6; weak D call: TRBD2 (6 bases). CDR3 length equals 18 residues. The germline V and J ends were trimmed by 4 bases and 0 bases, with 17 bases remaining between them. From germline, CDR1 is SGHNT and CDR2 YYREEE (reference sequence). As DNA, the CDR3 is TGTGCCAGCAGCCTAGCGACAGCCAGAAGCTCTGGGGCCAACGTCCTGACTTTC. Translating it yields CASSLATARSSGANVLTF. Drawing the rest from reference TRBV5-4 and TRBJ2-6, the complete variable domain is ETGVTQSPTHLIKTRGQQVTLRCSSQSGHNTVSWYQQALGQGPQFIFQYYREEENGRGNFPPRFSGLQFPNYSSELNVNALELDDSALYLCASSLATARSSGANVLTFGAGSRLTVL.

This clone appeared a single time. The chain joins TRBV7-6 to TRBJ2-1; D remains ambiguous. Germline V CDR1 and CDR2: SGHVS, FNYEAQ. The CDR3 is 15 amino acids. Trimming took off 5 bases at V and 7 bases at J, with 18 bases between the two ends. The CDR3 bases are TGTGCCAGCAGCCACCGGAGAGGATATTTGAATGAGCAGTTCTTC. This sequence encodes CASSHRRGYLNEQFF. Drawing the rest from reference TRBV7-6 and TRBJ2-1, the complete variable domain is GAGVSQSPRYKVTKRGQDVALRCDPISGHVSLYWYRQALGQGPEFLTYFNYEAQQDKSGLPNDRFSAERPEGSISTLTIQRTEQRDSAMYRCASSHRRGYLNEQFFGPGTRLTVL.

This clone was seen more than once but under ten times. V gene TRBV27 combines with J gene TRBJ2-1, with D hard to call. This CDR3 comprises 13 residues. The V end lost 0 bases, the J end lost 4 bases, and 4 bases lay between the germline ends. The V gene's germline CDR1 is MNHEY and CDR2 SMNVEV (reference sequence). CDR3 region: CASSLSRYNEQFF. For the CDR3, the DNA is TGTGCCAGCAGTTTATCGAGATACAATGAGCAGTTCTTC.

The chain recombines TRBV6-5 with TRBJ2-6; no definite D call. Germline-derived CDR1 and CDR2 are MNHEY and SVGAGI. The CDR3 has 13 amino acids. Trimming removed 9 bases from V and 0 bases from J, with 6 bases in between. Here the CDR3 reads CASRLSGANVLTF. Written as DNA, the CDR3 is TGTGCCAGTCGACTCTCTGGGGCCAACGTCCTGACTTTC.

J is TRBJ2-6 and V is TRBV14; D remains unclear. Germline V gives CDR1 SGHDN, CDR2 FVKESK. This CDR3 spans 18 amino acids. Trimming stripped 1 base from V and 0 bases from J, with 13 bases between. In nucleotides, the CDR3 is TGTGCCAGCAGCCAAGCCGGCAGCAGACACTCTGGGGCCAACGTCCTGACTTTC. Translated, it gives CASSQAGSRHSGANVLTF. The full variable domain, with the rest looked up from reference TRBV14 and TRBJ2-6, is EAGVTQFPSHSVIEKGQTVTLRCDPISGHDNLYWYRRVMGKEIKFLLHFVKESKQDESGMPNNRFLAERTGGTYSTLKVQPAELEDSGVYFCASSQAGSRHSGANVLTFGAGSRLTVL.

The V and J genes are TRBV10-3 and TRBJ1-5; tentatively, D is TRBD1 (5 bases). CDR1 and CDR2 (germline): ENHRY, SYGVKD. The CDR3 contains 15 residues. Deletions cut 4 bases from V and 1 base from J, with 11 bases between. CDR3 loop: CAISGGGVSNQPQHF. In nucleotides, the CDR3 is TGTGCCATCAGTGGGGGGGGAGTCAGCAATCAGCCCCAGCATTTT.